This T cell receptor beta chain was sequenced in a study of metastatic and nonmetastatic thyroid tumors. Study-wide background: The authors compared repertoires across blood and tumor or nodule tissue from malignant and benign thyroid patients. Study outcomes and limitations: Malignant thyroid tumors reportedly had TCR beta diversity that was significantly higher than in benign nodules, in blood and tumor.

No patient had received any treatment before thyroid surgery. Comment on this clone: Antigen: not known.

The CDR3 has 14 amino acids. The trim removed 6 bases at V and 0 bases at J, leaving 4 bases unmatched. Per germline, CDR1 DFQATT and CDR2 SNEGSKA (reference sequence). Original processing notes: To classify distant metastasis in papillary thyroid cancer, a model was built from CDR3 differences across clinicopathological groups. TCRdb redid the clone calls on the PCR reads using MiXCR. What appears here as the V and J calls and clone size reflects TCRdb's work, not the paper's. The sample shows nearly 15,000 clones, approximately 20% of them seen only once. The sequence was collected from a female donor with papillary thyroid cancer or a benign thyroid nodule (not recorded which). Some clones in this sample may be carry-over from other donors' samples. The sequenced sample consisted of blood. This chain uses TRBV20-1 with TRBJ2-3, with TRBD2 identical over 9 bases. DNA for the CDR3: TGCAGTGCCCAGACTAGCGGTAGCACAGATACGCAGTATTTT. Its translation: CSAQTSGSTDTQYF.